Below, one T cell receptor beta chain is given with its context. These data come from a study of blood T cell repertoires in COVID-19. In the study overall: The United States, Italy and Spain provided the acute and convalescent COVID-19 samples. From T cells, B-cell-depleted T cells, or PBMCs came the material, which was cDNA or gDNA.

As handled by the study authors: Cell counts per sample came from amplifying reference gene primers. Libraries were prepared by immunoSEQ multiplex PCR; TCRdb keeps only in-frame clonotypes and omits some of them. The V and J calls and clone size come from that table; D and trimming were worked out from the DNA. The data contain over 110,000 clones, nearly 90% of them seen just once; the ten biggest clones take up less than 2%. CDR1 and CDR2 from the germline V gene are MDHEN and SYDVKM. The CDR3 consists of 12 residues. Trimming cost V 4 bases and J 7 bases, with 8 bases left between them. The receptor was derived from a man aged 65-85 years with acute or convalescent COVID-19. The rearrangement links TRBV28 to TRBJ2-1; D gene ambiguous. The sequenced material came from peripheral blood. CDR3 protein: CASSSAWNEQFF. The CDR3 DNA is TGTGCCAGCAGTTCCGCGTGGAATGAGCAGTTCTTC.